What follows are 18 T cell receptor beta chains derived from one specimen sequenced in a study of neoadjuvant nivolumab and ipilimumab in lung cancer. The protocol was immunoSEQ multiplex PCR, while the TCRdb copy is restricted to in-frame clones and leaves out a portion. The sample holds some 28,000 clones, 83% seen once. The sequenced sample was tumor tissue, obtained after neoadjuvant nivolumab, alone or with ipilimumab, at or shortly before surgery. The receptor source for this set is an adult with non-small cell lung cancer.

The rearrangement links TRBV7-9 to TRBJ1-2, with D possibly TRBD1 on 5 matching bases. Germline V gives CDR1 SEHNR, CDR2 FQNEAQ (reference sequence). This CDR3 has 17 amino acids. V shed 5 bases and J shed 2 bases, with 21 bases lying between them. CDR3 region: CASSPLGPGRQNYGYTF. CDR3 nucleotides: TGTGCCAGCAGCCCCTTAGGCCCGGGACGCCAGAACTATGGCTACACCTTC.

V usage is TRBV5-1 and J usage is TRBJ1-5; the D gene is possibly TRBD1 (5 bases). This CDR3 has 15 residues. Trimming took 1 base from V and 6 from J, leaving 14 bases between them. From germline, CDR1 is SGHRS and CDR2 YFSETQ. CDR3 in amino acids: CASSLSSGYGQPQHF. CDR3 in DNA: TGCGCCAGCAGCTTGTCATCAGGGTATGGTCAGCCCCAGCATTTT.

The chain recombines TRBV7-9 with TRBJ2-4, with 11 bases fitting TRBD2. Germline V gene lookup returns CDR1 SEHNR and CDR2 FQNEAQ (reference sequence). Trimming removed 4 bases from V and 4 bases from J; junction bases left unmatched: 6. The CDR3 totals 16 residues. CDR3 sequence reads: CASSSELAGGKNIQYF. CDR3 nucleotide sequence: TGTGCCAGCAGCTCTGAGTTAGCGGGAGGGAAAAACATTCAGTACTTC.

V and J are TRBV28 and TRBJ1-1; a weak D match, TRBD1 (6 bases). The CDR3 is 13 amino acids. The germline V gene has CDR1 MDHEN and CDR2 SYDVKM. The V end was cut by 6 bases, the J end by 1 base, with 9 bases between. The CDR3 DNA sequence: TGTGCCAGCAGCCGGACAGCGAACACTGAAGCTTTCTTT. Its protein is CASSRTANTEAFF.

In DNA, the CDR3 is TGCGCCAGCAGCTTGGAACCCAATCAGCCCCAGCATTTT. Protein sequence: CASSLEPNQPQHF. The rearrangement links TRBV5-1 to TRBJ1-5, with unresolved D. Trimming shortened V by 0 bases and J by 3 bases, and 4 bases separated the two germline ends. The V gene's germline CDR1 is SGHRS and CDR2 YFSETQ. This CDR3 region has 13 residues. Full variable domain (outside the CDR3, taken from reference TRBV5-1 and TRBJ1-5): KAGVTQTPRYLIKTRGQQVTLSCSPISGHRSVSWYQQTPGQGLQFLFEYFSETQRNKGNFPGRFSGRQFSNSRSEMNVSTLELGDSALYLCASSLEPNQPQHFGDGTRLSIL.

The chain combines TRBV9 with TRBJ1-1; D is ambiguous. The V end lost 0 bases, the J end lost 0 bases, and 9 bases lay between the germline ends. The germline V gene has CDR1 SGDLS and CDR2 YYNGEE. The CDR3 length is 15 residues. The CDR3 loop is CASSVGGPMNTEAFF. The CDR3 DNA reads TGTGCCAGCAGCGTAGGTGGTCCCATGAACACTGAAGCTTTCTTT.

The genes are TRBV6-1 and TRBJ2-5; possible D gene TRBD1, 6 bases. The CDR3 loop spans 14 amino acids. Trimming pared 7 bases from V and 4 bases from J, leaving 16 bases between. Germline lookup yields CDR1 MNHNS and CDR2 SASEGT. The CDR3 region is CASKTGLGTETQYF. In DNA, the CDR3 is TGTGCCAGCAAAACAGGGCTCGGGACAGAGACCCAGTACTTC.

This clone was found once. Here the CDR3 reads CAISEDRGYNEWQFF. DNA for the CDR3: TGTGCCATCAGTGAAGACAGGGGATACAATGAGTGGCAGTTCTTC. The rearrangement joins TRBV10-3 to TRBJ2-1; 8 bases line up with TRBD1. CDR1 is ENHRY and CDR2 is SYGVKD in the germline V gene. Unmatched junction bases numbered 13, after V lost 3 bases and J lost 12 bases. This CDR3 region has 15 residues.

The CDR3 DNA follows: TGTGCCTGGGCTAGGTCATGGAGTGGCCCTAGCAATCAGCCCCAGCATTTT. Its protein is CAWARSWSGPSNQPQHF. The chain joins TRBV30 to TRBJ1-5, with D uncertain. The CDR3 is made up of 17 amino acids. CDR1 GTSNPN and CDR2 SVGIG come from the germline V gene (reference sequence). V lost 5 bases, J lost 0 bases, and 20 bases lay in between.

The J gene is TRBJ1-5, the V gene TRBV6-6; a possible D gene is TRBD1 (5 bases). CDR1 is MNHNY, CDR2 SVGAGI, per germline (reference sequence). The CDR3 totals 14 residues. V lost 5 bases and J lost 1, with 9 bases in between. This chain's CDR3 is CASSDRDSNQPQHF. DNA of the CDR3: TGTGCCAGCAGTGACCGGGACAGCAATCAGCCCCAGCATTTT.

V usage is TRBV7-2 and J usage is TRBJ1-3; TRBD1 aligns across 7 bases. CDR3 size: 14 residues. CDR1 and CDR2 (germline): SGHTA, FQGNSA. V trimming: 5 bases; J trimming: 4 bases; junction bases outside the gene matches: 5. This chain's CDR3 is CASSLQGTGNTIYF. In DNA form, the CDR3 reads TGTGCCAGCAGCCTACAGGGGACGGGAAACACCATATATTTT.

The rearrangement joins TRBV18 to TRBJ2-5; the D gene could be TRBD1 or TRBD2 (5 bases each). Trimming pared 5 bases from V and 4 bases from J, leaving 20 bases between. Germline CDR1 and CDR2: KGHSH and LQKENI. The CDR3 is 16 amino acids. The CDR3 sequence is CASSMTAATVGETQYF. The CDR3 nucleotides read TGTGCCAGCTCAATGACAGCGGCGACAGTCGGAGAGACCCAGTACTTC.

This clone was found once. The chain links TRBV9 to TRBJ1-1; TRBD1 might be the D (5 bases). The V gene's germline CDR1 is SGDLS and CDR2 YYNGEE. The CDR3 loop spans 14 amino acids. Trimming removed 3 bases at V and 5 bases at J, with 14 bases between. The CDR3 loop is CASSGRDLGTEAFF. Here the CDR3 DNA reads TGTGCCAGCAGCGGACGGGACCTGGGGACTGAAGCTTTCTTT.

The chain has TRBV7-9 and TRBJ2-7, with TRBD1 matching over 7 bases. CDR3 length: 14 residues. Per the germline V gene, CDR1 is SEHNR and CDR2 is FQNEAQ (reference sequence). J was trimmed by 5 bases and V by 0 bases; bases with no gene match: 4. Here the CDR3 reads CASSLAGGVDEQYF. For the CDR3, the DNA is TGTGCCAGCAGCTTAGCAGGGGGCGTCGACGAGCAGTACTTC.

The chain is built from TRBV7-8 and TRBJ2-3; 10 nucleotides agree with TRBD2. The CDR3 is 11 amino acids. Germline trimming cut 4 bases from V and 13 bases from J; bases unmatched to any gene: 2. The germline gives CDR1 SGHVS, CDR2 FQNEAQ. In DNA form, the CDR3 reads TGTGCCAGCAGCTATCTAGCGGGGGAGTATTTT. It encodes CASSYLAGEYF.

This sequence joins TRBV30 and TRBJ1-2, with D possibly being TRBD1 (5 bases). V was cut by 0 bases and J by 6 bases, with 14 bases left in between. This CDR3 comprises 14 residues. Germline V gives CDR1 GTSNPN, CDR2 SVGIG (reference sequence). The CDR3 is CAWSVGRDGNGYTF. DNA of the CDR3: TGTGCCTGGAGTGTAGGCAGGGACGGGAATGGCTACACCTTC.

V and J are TRBV28 and TRBJ1-2; 7 bases are shared with TRBD1. Germline CDR1 MDHEN, CDR2 SYDVKM. The CDR3 is 14 residues long. After removal of 5 bases from V and 4 bases from J, the junction contained 7 bases not matched to a gene. For the CDR3, the DNA is TGTGCCAGCAGTATAGGGACAGTACTCTATGGCTACACCTTC. Translation gives CASSIGTVLYGYTF.

The genes are TRBV4-2 and TRBJ1-2, with TRBD1 matching over 8 bases. CDR1 LGHNA and CDR2 YNFKEQ come from the germline V gene. The ends lost 2 bases at V and 2 bases at J; junction bases unmatched: 7. The length of the CDR3 is 16 residues. The CDR3 loop is CASSQIKQGGNYGYTF. The CDR3 coding sequence is TGTGCCAGCAGCCAAATAAAACAGGGGGGGAACTATGGCTACACCTTC.